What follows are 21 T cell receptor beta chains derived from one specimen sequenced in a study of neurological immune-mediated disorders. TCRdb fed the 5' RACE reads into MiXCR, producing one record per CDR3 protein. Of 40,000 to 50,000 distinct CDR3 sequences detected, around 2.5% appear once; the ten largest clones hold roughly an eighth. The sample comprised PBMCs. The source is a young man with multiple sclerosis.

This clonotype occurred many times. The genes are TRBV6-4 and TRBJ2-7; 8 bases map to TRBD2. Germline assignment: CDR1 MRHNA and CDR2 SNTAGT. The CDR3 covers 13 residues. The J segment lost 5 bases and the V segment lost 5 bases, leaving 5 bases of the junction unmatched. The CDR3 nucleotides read TGTGCCAGCAGTCTCGGAGCGGGAGACGAGCAGTACTTC. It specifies CASSLGAGDEQYF.

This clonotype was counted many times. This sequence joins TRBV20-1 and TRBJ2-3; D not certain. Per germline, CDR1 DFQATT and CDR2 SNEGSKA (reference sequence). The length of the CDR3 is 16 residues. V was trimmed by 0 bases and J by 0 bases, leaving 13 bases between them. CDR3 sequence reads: CSARDLSASSTDTQYF. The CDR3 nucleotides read TGCAGTGCTAGAGATCTGAGCGCCTCTAGCACAGATACGCAGTATTTT.

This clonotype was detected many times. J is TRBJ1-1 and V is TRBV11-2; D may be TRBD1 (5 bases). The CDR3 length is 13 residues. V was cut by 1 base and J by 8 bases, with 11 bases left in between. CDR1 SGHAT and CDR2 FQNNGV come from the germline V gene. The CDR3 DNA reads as TGTGCCAGCAGCTTAGGGGGGGAGGGGGAAGCTTTCTTT. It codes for CASSLGGEGEAFF.

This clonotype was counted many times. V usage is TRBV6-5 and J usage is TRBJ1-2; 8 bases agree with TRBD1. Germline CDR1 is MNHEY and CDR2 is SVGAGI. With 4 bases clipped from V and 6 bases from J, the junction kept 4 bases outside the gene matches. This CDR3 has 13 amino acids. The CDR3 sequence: CASSSGTGHGYTF. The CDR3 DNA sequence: TGTGCCAGCAGTTCTGGGACAGGTCATGGCTACACCTTC.

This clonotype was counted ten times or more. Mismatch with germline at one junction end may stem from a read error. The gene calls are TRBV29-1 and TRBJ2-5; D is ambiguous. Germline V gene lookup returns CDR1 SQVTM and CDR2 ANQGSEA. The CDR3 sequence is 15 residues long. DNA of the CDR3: TGCAGCGTTAAAGACACCGGGCCAAGTGCAGAGACCCAGTACTTC. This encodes CSVKDTGPSAETQYF.

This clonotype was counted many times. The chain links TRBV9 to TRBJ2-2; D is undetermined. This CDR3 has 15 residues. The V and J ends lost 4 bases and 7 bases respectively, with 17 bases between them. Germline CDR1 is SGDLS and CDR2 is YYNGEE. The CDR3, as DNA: TGTGCCAGCAGCTACGGAAAAAATTGGGGCGGGGAGCTGTTTTTT. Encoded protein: CASSYGKNWGGELFF.

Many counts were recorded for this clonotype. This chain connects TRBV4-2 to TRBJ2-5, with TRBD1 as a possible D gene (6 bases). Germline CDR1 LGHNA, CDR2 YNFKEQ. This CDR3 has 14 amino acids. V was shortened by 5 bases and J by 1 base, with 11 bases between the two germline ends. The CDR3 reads CASSYRQAQETQYF. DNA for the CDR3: TGTGCCAGCAGCTACAGACAGGCCCAAGAGACCCAGTACTTC.

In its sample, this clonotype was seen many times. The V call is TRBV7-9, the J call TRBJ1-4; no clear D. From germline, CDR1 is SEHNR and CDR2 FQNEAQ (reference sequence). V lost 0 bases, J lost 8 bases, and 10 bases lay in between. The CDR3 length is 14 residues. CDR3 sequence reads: CASSLASPGEKLFF. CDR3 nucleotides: TGTGCCAGCAGCTTAGCCAGCCCCGGAGAAAAACTGTTTTTT.

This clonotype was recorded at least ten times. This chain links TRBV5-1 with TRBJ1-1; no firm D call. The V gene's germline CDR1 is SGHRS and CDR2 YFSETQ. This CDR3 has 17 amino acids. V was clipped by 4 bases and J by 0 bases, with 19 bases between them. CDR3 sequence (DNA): TGCGCCAGCAGCCGATCAATAACGTCGGGAATGAACACTGAAGCTTTCTTT. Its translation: CASSRSITSGMNTEAFF.

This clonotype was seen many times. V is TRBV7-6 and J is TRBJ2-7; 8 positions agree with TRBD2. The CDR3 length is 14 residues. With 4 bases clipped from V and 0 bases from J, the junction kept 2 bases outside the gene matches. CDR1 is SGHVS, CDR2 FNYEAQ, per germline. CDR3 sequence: CASSSAGGSYEQYF. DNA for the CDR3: TGTGCCAGCAGCTCCGCGGGAGGCTCCTACGAGCAGTACTTC.

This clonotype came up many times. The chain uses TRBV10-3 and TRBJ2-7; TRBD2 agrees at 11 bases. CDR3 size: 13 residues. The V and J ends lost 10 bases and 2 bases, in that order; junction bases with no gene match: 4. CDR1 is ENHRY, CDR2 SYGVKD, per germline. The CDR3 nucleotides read TGTGCCACAGGACTAGCGGGTACCTACGAGCAGTACTTC. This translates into CATGLAGTYEQYF.

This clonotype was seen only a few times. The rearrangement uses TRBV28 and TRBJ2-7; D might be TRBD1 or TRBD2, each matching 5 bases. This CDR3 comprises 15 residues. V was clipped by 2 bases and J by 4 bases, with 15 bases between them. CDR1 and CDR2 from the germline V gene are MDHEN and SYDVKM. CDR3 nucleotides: TGTGCCAGCAGTTTAGGCCGGGGACCGGGGTACGAGCAGTACTTC. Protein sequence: CASSLGRGPGYEQYF.

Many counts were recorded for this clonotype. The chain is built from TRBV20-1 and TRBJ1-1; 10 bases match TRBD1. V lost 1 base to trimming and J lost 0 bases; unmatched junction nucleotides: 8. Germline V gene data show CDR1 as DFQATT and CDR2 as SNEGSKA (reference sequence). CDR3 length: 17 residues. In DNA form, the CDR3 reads TGCAGTGCTAGAGTCGGGGACAGGGGAGGGATGAACACTGAAGCTTTCTTT. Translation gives CSARVGDRGGMNTEAFF.

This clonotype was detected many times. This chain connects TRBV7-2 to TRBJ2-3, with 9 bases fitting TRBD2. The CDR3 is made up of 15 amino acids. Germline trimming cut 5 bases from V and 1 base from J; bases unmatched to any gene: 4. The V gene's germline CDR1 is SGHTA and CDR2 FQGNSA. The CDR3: CASSTLAGGTDTQYF. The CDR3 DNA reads TGTGCCAGCAGCACCTTAGCGGGAGGCACAGATACGCAGTATTTT.

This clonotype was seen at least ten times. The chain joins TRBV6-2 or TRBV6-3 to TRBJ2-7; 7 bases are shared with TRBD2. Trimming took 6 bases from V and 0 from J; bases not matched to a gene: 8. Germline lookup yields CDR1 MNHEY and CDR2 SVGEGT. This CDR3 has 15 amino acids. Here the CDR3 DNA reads TGTGCCAGCAGCCCGCTCAGCGGGAACTCCTACGAGCAGTACTTC. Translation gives CASSPLSGNSYEQYF.

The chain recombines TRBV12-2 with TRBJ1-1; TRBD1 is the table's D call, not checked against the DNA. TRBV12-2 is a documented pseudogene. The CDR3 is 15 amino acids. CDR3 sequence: CASRLGDMENTEAFF. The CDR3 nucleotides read TGTGCAAGTCGCTTAGGGGACATGGAGAACACTGAAGCTTTCTTT.

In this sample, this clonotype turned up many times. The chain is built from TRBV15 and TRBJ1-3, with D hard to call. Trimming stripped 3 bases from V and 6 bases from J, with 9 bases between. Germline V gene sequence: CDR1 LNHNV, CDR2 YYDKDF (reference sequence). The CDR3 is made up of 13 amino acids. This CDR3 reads CATSRAQTNTIYF. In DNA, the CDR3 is TGTGCCACCAGCAGGGCTCAGACAAACACCATATATTTT.

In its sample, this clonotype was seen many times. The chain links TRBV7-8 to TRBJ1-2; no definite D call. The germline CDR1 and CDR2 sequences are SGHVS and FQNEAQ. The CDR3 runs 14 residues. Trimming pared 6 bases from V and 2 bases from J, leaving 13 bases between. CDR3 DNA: TGTGCCAGCAGTCTTGCGACCGAAAACTATGGCTACACCTTC. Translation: CASSLATENYGYTF. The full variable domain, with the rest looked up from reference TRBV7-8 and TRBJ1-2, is GAGVSQSPRYKVAKRGQDVALRCDPISGHVSLFWYQQALGQGPEFLTYFQNEAQLDKSGLPSDRFFAERPEGSVSTLKIQRTQQEDSAVYLCASSLATENYGYTFGSGTRLTVV.

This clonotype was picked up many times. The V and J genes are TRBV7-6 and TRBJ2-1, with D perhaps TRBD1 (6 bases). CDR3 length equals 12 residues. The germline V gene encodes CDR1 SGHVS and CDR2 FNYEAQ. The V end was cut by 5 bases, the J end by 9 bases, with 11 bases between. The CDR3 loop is CASSPTGTEQFF. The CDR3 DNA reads TGTGCCAGCAGCCCAACAGGGACTGAGCAGTTCTTC.

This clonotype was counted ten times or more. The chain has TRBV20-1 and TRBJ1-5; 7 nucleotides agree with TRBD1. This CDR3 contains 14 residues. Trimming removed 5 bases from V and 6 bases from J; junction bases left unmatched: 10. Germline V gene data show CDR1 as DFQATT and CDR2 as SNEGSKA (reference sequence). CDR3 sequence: CSASRGQVAQPQHF. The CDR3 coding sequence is TGCAGTGCTTCACGTGGACAGGTTGCTCAGCCCCAGCATTTT.

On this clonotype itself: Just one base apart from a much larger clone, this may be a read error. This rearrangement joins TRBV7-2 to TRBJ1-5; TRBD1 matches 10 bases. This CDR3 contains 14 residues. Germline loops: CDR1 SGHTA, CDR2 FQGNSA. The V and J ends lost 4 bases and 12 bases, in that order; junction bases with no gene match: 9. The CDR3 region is CASSSTGGLEHQHF. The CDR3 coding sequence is TGTGCCAGCAGCTCGACAGGGGGCCTTGAGCACCAGCATTTT.